What follows is one TCR beta chain and its context. TCRdb reanalyzed the 5' RACE reads, giving one entry per CDR3 protein sequence and no DNA. The sample includes some 450,000 distinct CDR3 sequences. CDR1 and CDR2 from the germline V gene are LNHNV and YYDKDF (reference sequence). CDR3 size: 16 residues. This specimen belongs to a study of T cells expressing NK-cell markers. The chain couples TRBV15 to TRBJ1-1; the TCRdb call, TRBD1, lacks DNA for checking. The sequence was collected from a woman between 18 and 70 years old in good health. The sequenced material came from blood T cells: a sorted CD56 or NKG2C T cell subset, CD4+ or CD8+ T cells, or bulk PBMC T cells (not recorded which). The CDR3 here is CATSRGDRGLNTEAFF.